This TCR beta chain originates from a study of cytomegalovirus exposure and HLA in healthy donors. The overall study: In a previous analysis, 110 million or so unique TCR beta sequences were found from some 200 million T cells. Notes on the study in general: When analyzed later, a missense DCLRE1C variant was found to be linked to TCR beta V- and J-gene trimming. According to the study, some 160 TCR beta chains were cytomegalovirus-associated.

Germline CDR1 and CDR2: LGHNA and YNFKEQ. V was clipped by 0 bases and J by 3 bases, with 9 bases between them. The CDR3 contains 14 residues. Both 60 Vbeta primers and 13 Jbeta primers went into the PCR. This table comes from immunoSEQ multiplex PCR, and its TCRdb copy is limited to in-frame clones, with some not included. The table for this sample gives over 150,000 clones. Unrecorded immune exposures were likely, despite nominal health at sampling. As regards this clone: Its antigen is undetermined.

The specimen sequenced was PBMCs. The source of this sequence is a boy between 10 and 17 years old in good health and CMV-seronegative. The chain combines TRBV4-2 with TRBJ2-7, with D hard to call. The CDR3 region is CASSQDGRSYEQYF. In DNA, the CDR3 is TGTGCCAGCAGCCAAGACGGTAGGAGCTACGAGCAGTACTTC.